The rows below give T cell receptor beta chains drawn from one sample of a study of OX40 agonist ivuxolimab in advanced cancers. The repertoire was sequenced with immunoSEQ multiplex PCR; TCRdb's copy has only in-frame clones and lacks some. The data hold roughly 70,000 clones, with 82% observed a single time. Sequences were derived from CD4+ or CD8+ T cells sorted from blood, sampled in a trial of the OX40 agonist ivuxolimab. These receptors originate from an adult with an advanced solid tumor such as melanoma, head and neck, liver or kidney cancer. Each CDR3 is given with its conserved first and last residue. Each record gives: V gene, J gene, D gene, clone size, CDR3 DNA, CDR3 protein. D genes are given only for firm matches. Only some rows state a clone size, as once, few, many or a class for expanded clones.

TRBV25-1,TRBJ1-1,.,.,TGTGCCAGCAGTGAATATACGGCACCAAACACTGAAGCTTTCTTT,CASSEYTAPNTEAFF
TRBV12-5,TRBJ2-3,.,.,TGTGCTAGTGGTTTGGTACTAGGCCTTATGCAAGGGTTCACGCAGTATTTT,CASGLVLGLMQGFTQYF
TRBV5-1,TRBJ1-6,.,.,TGCGCCAGCCAGTATGGACCGAGAGGAGATTCACCCCTCCACTTT,CASQYGPRGDSPLHF
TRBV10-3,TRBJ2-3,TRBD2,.,TGTGCCATCAGTCAAACTAGCGGGAGTACAGATACGCAGTATTTT,CAISQTSGSTDTQYF
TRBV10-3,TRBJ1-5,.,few,TGTGCCATCAGGGAACAGGGTGGCAATCAGCCCCAGCATTTT,CAIREQGGNQPQHF
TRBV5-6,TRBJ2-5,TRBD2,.,TGTGCCAGCAGCTATTTTCTAGCGGGAGGAGAGACCCAGTACTTC,CASSYFLAGGETQYF
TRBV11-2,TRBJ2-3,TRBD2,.,TGTGCCAGCAGCTTAGGTCGACTAGCCGGGACTGGTGGGCAGTATTTT,CASSLGRLAGTGGQYF
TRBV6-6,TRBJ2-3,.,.,TGTGCCAGCATCGGAGGACAGTTACGTGGAGGGGATACGCAGTATTTT,CASIGGQLRGGDTQYF
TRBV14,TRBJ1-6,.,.,TGTGCCAGCAGCCTCCTTTTCGAGAGTTCACCCCTCCACTTT,CASSLLFESSPLHF
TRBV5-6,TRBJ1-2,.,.,TGTGCCAGCAGCTCACAGGGTAGATATGGCTACACCTTC,CASSSQGRYGYTF
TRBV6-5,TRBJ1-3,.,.,TGTGCCAGCAGTGAAGGGAGTCCACGGAACACCATATATTTT,CASSEGSPRNTIYF
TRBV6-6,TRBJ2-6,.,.,TGTGCCAGCACTCCACAGGGAGCGACCAACGTCCTGACTTTC,CASTPQGATNVLTF
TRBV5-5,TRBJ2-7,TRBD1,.,TGTGCCAGCAGCTTAGACCTCAGGGGGTTATCCTACGAGCAGTACTTC,CASSLDLRGLSYEQYF
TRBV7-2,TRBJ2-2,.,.,TGTGCCAGCAGCTTAGAGTGGGGCGGGGAGCTGTTTTTT,CASSLEWGGELFF
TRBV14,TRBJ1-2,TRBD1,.,TGTGCCAGCAGCCAACGACAGGGTTATGCCTATGGCTACACCTTC,CASSQRQGYAYGYTF
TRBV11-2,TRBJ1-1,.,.,TGTGCCAGCATCGGGGCCAACCTGAACACTGAAGCTTTCTTT,CASIGANLNTEAFF
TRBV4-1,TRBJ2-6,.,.,TGCGCCAGCAGCCAAGATCGGGGGGCGAGGGCTGGGGCCAACGTCCTGACTTTC,CASSQDRGARAGANVLTF
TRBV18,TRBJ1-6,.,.,TGTGCCAGCTCACCAGCGAGCTTTGATAATTCACCCCTCCACTTT,CASSPASFDNSPLHF
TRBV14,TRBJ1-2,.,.,TGTGCCAGCAGCCAAGATCTACTGGACTATGGCTACACCTTC,CASSQDLLDYGYTF
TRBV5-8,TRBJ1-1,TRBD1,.,TGTGCCAGCAGGTATAACAGGGGCTGGTCAAGGGTGAACACTGAAGCTTTCTTT,CASRYNRGWSRVNTEAFF
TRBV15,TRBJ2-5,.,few,TGTGCCACCAGCACCCGGACGAAACCCCAAGAGACCCAGTACTTC,CATSTRTKPQETQYF
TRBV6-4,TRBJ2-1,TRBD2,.,TGTGCCAGCAGTCTACTAGCGGGAGGGGGACCTGAGCAGTTCTTC,CASSLLAGGGPEQFF
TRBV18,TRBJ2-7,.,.,TGTGCCAGCTCACCAGATCTGATCTACGAGCAGTACTTC,CASSPDLIYEQYF
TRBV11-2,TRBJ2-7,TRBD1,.,TGTGCCAGCAGCTCTTACAGGGGGCTAGCCTACGAGCAGTACTTC,CASSSYRGLAYEQYF
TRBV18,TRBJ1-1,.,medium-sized,TGTGCCAGCTCCATCAACGTTAGGGAAGAAGCTTTCTTT,CASSINVREEAFF
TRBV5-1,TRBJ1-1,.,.,TGCGCCAGCAGCCGACAGAAAAACACTGAAGCTTTCTTT,CASSRQKNTEAFF
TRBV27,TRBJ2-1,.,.,TGTGCCAGCAGTTTATTTTCGAGCTACAATGAGCAGTTCTTC,CASSLFSSYNEQFF